The TCR beta chain under discussion was sequenced for a study of T cells after yellow fever vaccination. On the study more broadly: Fractions with few cells were prepared using SMART-Seq v4 Ultra Low Input.

One entry per CDR3 protein results from TCRdb running MiXCR on the 5' RACE reads. The sample has approximately 110,000 distinct CDR3 sequences, more than 6% seen once; the top ten hold 2.5%. This clonotype has a count of ten or more. Germline-derived CDR1 and CDR2 are SNHLY and FYNNEI. V was cut by 8 bases and J by 4 bases, with 9 bases left in between. The CDR3 is 12 amino acids. The chain couples TRBV2 to TRBJ1-5; no clear D. The TCR originated in a man aged 18 to 29 who received the YFV17D yellow fever vaccine. The specimen comprised CD4+ T cells sorted from PBMCs, sampled 10 days after the first yellow fever vaccination. The CDR3, as DNA: TGTGCCAGCTCCGGCGGGAATCAGCCCCAGCATTTT. Translated: CASSGGNQPQHF.